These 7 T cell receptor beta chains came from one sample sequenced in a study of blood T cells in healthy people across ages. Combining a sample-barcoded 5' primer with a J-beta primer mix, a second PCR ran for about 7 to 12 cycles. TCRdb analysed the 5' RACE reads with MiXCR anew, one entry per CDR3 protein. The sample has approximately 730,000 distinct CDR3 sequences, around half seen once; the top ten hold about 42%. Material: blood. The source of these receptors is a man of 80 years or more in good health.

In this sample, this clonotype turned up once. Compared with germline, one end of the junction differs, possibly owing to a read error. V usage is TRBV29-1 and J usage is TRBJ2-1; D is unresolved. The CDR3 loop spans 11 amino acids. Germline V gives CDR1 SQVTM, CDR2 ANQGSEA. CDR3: CSVAERNAQFF. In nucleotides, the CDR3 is TGCAGCGTTGCGGAGCGTAATGCGCAGTTCTTC.

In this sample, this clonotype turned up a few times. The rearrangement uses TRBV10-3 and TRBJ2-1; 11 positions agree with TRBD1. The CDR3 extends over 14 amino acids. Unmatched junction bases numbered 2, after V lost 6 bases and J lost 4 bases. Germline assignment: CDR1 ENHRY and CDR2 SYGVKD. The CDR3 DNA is TGTGCCATCAGCGGGACAGGGGGGTACAATGAGCAGTTCTTC. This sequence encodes CAISGTGGYNEQFF.

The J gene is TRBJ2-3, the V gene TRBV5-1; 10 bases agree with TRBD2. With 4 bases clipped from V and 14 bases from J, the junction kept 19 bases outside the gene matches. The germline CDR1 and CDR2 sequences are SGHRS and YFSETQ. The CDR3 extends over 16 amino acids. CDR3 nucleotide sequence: TGCGCCAGCAGCCTCCCGATAGCGGGAGGACACAGATACGCGTATTTT. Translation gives CASSLPIAGGHRYAYF.

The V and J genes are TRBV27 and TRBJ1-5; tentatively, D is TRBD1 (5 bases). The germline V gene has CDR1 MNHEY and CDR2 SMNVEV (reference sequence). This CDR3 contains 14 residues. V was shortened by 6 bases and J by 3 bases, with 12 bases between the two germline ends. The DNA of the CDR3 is TGTGCCAGCAGCGGCGGGGGTTACAATCAGCCCCAGCATTTT. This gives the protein CASSGGGYNQPQHF.

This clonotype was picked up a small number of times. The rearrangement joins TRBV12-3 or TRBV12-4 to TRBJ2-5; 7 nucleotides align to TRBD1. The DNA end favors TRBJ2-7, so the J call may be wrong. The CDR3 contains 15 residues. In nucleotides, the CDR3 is TGTGCCAGCAGTTTGGGGGACAGCAACTACTACGAGCAGTACTTC. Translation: CASSLGDSNYYEQYF.

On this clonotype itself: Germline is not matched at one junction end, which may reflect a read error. The CDR3: CASSPRQFLNTEAFF. The CDR3 DNA reads as TGTGCCAGCAGCCCCAGACAGTTTTTGAACACTGAAGCTTTCTTT. The chain combines TRBV4-1 with TRBJ1-1; perhaps TRBD1 as D (5 bases). CDR3 length equals 15 residues. Per germline, CDR1 MGHRA and CDR2 YSYEKL.

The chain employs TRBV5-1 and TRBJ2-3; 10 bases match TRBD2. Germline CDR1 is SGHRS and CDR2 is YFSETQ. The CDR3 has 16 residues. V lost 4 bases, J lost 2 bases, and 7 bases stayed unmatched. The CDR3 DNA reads TGCGCCAGCAGCATGCAAACTAGCGGGGTCACAGATACGCAGTATTTT. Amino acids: CASSMQTSGVTDTQYF.